This is a list of T cell receptor beta chains from one sample in a study of blood T cell repertoires in COVID-19. Clones were read by immunoSEQ multiplex PCR, and TCRdb kept only the in-frame ones, dropping some. Among over 65,000 clones listed, about three quarters were seen once. Sample: peripheral blood. These receptor sequences come from a human donor in a cohort sampled during active COVID-19. The CDR3 runs from the conserved cysteine through the conserved F or W. A D gene is named only where the DNA matches it firmly. Clone size is shown for a subset of rows, as once, few, many or a class of expanded clone.

size: few; J: TRBJ1-2; D: -; V: TRBV28; DNA: TGTGCCAGCAGTTTCGTTAGATTGCGCTACACCTTC; CDR3: CASSFVRLRYTF
size: -; J: TRBJ1-2; D: TRBD1; V: TRBV6-5; DNA: TGTGCCAGCAGTTACTTAAACACAGGGGTGGGGTATGGCTACACCTTC; CDR3: CASSYLNTGVGYGYTF
size: -; J: TRBJ1-2; D: -; V: TRBV18; DNA: TGTGCCAGCTCACCAGTATTTACTAACTATGGCTACACCTTC; CDR3: CASSPVFTNYGYTF
size: -; J: TRBJ2-1; D: -; V: TRBV7-8; DNA: TGTGCCAGCAGCTCCCTGAGCTCCTACAATGAGCAGTTCTTC; CDR3: CASSSLSSYNEQFF
size: -; J: TRBJ2-1; D: TRBD2; V: TRBV6-2/TRBV6-3; DNA: TGTGCCAGCAGTTACTCACTAGCGGGAGGGAATGAGCAGTTCTTC; CDR3: CASSYSLAGGNEQFF
size: -; J: TRBJ2-7; D: -; V: TRBV7-2; DNA: TGTGCCAGCAGCACCCCTGTGGAGACAGGGAGGATAACCTACGAGCAGTACTTC; CDR3: CASSTPVETGRITYEQYF
size: -; J: TRBJ2-2; D: TRBD2; V: TRBV5-8; DNA: TGTGCCAGCAGGTTCGGGACTAGCGGGCCGAACACCGGGGAGCTGTTTTTT; CDR3: CASRFGTSGPNTGELFF
size: -; J: TRBJ2-7; D: TRBD1; V: TRBV5-8; DNA: TGTGCCAGCAGCTCCGGGACAGGGTTGAGCTCCTACGAGCAGTACTTC; CDR3: CASSSGTGLSSYEQYF
size: -; J: TRBJ2-1; D: -; V: TRBV19; DNA: TGTGCCAGTTCTGAGCTAACAGGGCGCCTCTCCTACAATGAGCAGTTCTTC; CDR3: CASSELTGRLSYNEQFF
size: -; J: TRBJ1-2; D: -; V: TRBV9; DNA: TGTGCCAGCAGCGTAGAGGGGTCAGGGAACTATGGCTACACCTTC; CDR3: CASSVEGSGNYGYTF
size: -; J: TRBJ2-1; D: TRBD2; V: TRBV11-2; DNA: TGTGCCAGCAGCTTAGACGGAGGGGTAGCGGGAGCCGATGAGCAGTTCTTC; CDR3: CASSLDGGVAGADEQFF
size: -; J: TRBJ2-2; D: TRBD2; V: TRBV7-2; DNA: TGTGCCAGCAGCTTACTCCAGCGGGAGCTCGTAGGGATCGGGGAGCTGTTTTTT; CDR3: CASSLLQRELVGIGELFF
size: -; J: TRBJ2-2; D: -; V: TRBV28; DNA: TGTGCCAGCAGCCAACAGATTATTGGGTTAGGGGAGCTGTTTTTT; CDR3: CASSQQIIGLGELFF
size: -; J: TRBJ1-1; D: TRBD1; V: TRBV19; DNA: TGTGCCAGTGGCTCCGGGACAGGGTCCAGCACTGAAGCTTTCTTT; CDR3: CASGSGTGSSTEAFF
size: few; J: TRBJ1-5; D: -; V: TRBV6-5; DNA: TGTGCCAGCAAGCGGGGTGGCAATCAGCCCCAGCATTTT; CDR3: CASKRGGNQPQHF
size: -; J: TRBJ2-6; D: -; V: TRBV27; DNA: TGTGCCAGCAGTCCCCGTTACTCTGGGGCCAACGTCCTGACTTTC; CDR3: CASSPRYSGANVLTF
size: -; J: TRBJ1-4; D: TRBD1; V: TRBV28; DNA: TGTGCCAGCAGCTACGCCGGGACAGGGGGCCTAAATGAAAAACTGTTTTTT; CDR3: CASSYAGTGGLNEKLFF
size: -; J: TRBJ1-2; D: -; V: TRBV30; DNA: TGTGCCTGGACCCGGGGTCTCTATGGCTACACCTTC; CDR3: CAWTRGLYGYTF
size: once; J: TRBJ2-7; D: -; V: TRBV7-2; DNA: TGTGCCAGCAGCTTAGGACGTCCCGGGACTTTGTACGAGCAGTACTTC; CDR3: CASSLGRPGTLYEQYF
size: -; J: TRBJ2-4; D: -; V: TRBV28; DNA: TGTGCCACTCGGGGGGCAGCCAAAAACATTCAGTACTTC; CDR3: CATRGAAKNIQYF
size: few; J: TRBJ2-7; D: -; V: TRBV5-1; DNA: TGCGCCAGCAGCTTCAGTTACCTCTCCTACGAGCAGTACTTC; CDR3: CASSFSYLSYEQYF
size: -; J: TRBJ1-2; D: TRBD1; V: TRBV28; DNA: TGTGCCAGCAGTTTTTATAAGGGGGCGGTTGGCTACACCTTC; CDR3: CASSFYKGAVGYTF
size: -; J: TRBJ2-7; D: -; V: TRBV6-5; DNA: TGTGCCAGCAGCCGGGATGGGTTCGAGCAGTACTTC; CDR3: CASSRDGFEQYF
size: -; J: TRBJ2-1; D: -; V: TRBV7-9; DNA: TGTGCCAGCAGCTCAAAGCCGGGAGATAACAATGAGCAGTTCTTC; CDR3: CASSSKPGDNNEQFF
size: -; J: TRBJ2-3; D: -; V: TRBV7-8; DNA: TGTGCCAGCAGCTCCCGCGGGCCCGGGTTCCCCACAGATACGCAGTATTTT; CDR3: CASSSRGPGFPTDTQYF
size: once; J: TRBJ2-1; D: -; V: TRBV9; DNA: TGTGCCAGCAGCGAGAGGGGGGGAAGCCACAATGAGCAGTTCTTC; CDR3: CASSERGGSHNEQFF
size: -; J: TRBJ2-7; D: TRBD2; V: TRBV18; DNA: TGTGCCAGCTCACCAATACTAGCGGGAGAGGACGAGCAGTACTTC; CDR3: CASSPILAGEDEQYF
size: -; J: TRBJ1-5; D: TRBD1; V: TRBV28; DNA: TGTGCCAGCAGTTTCGACAGGGGGAATCAGCCCCAGCATTTT; CDR3: CASSFDRGNQPQHF
size: once; J: TRBJ2-7; D: -; V: TRBV28; DNA: TGTGCCAGCAGTTCGGTAGGGAGCTACGAGCAGTACTTC; CDR3: CASSSVGSYEQYF
size: -; J: TRBJ2-7; D: TRBD1; V: TRBV7-9; DNA: TGTGCCAGCAGCTTAGCTGTAGGGGGCCCGTCCTACGAGCAGTACTTC; CDR3: CASSLAVGGPSYEQYF
size: -; J: TRBJ1-3; D: -; V: TRBV9; DNA: TGTGCCAGCAGCGAGGGGAGGGCCACCTCTGGAAACACCATATATTTT; CDR3: CASSEGRATSGNTIYF
size: medium-sized; J: TRBJ1-1; D: TRBD1; V: TRBV15; DNA: TGTGCCACCAGCAGAGATCGGCACCAGGGGGCTAACACTGAAGCTTTCTTT; CDR3: CATSRDRHQGANTEAFF
size: -; J: TRBJ2-1; D: TRBD2; V: TRBV19; DNA: TGTGCCAGTAGTATGAGGACTAGCGGGAGCAATGAGCAGTTCTTC; CDR3: CASSMRTSGSNEQFF
size: -; J: TRBJ2-7; D: TRBD2; V: TRBV4-1; DNA: TGCGCCAGCAGCCAAGAACCTATTAGCGGGAGCTCCTACGAGCAGTACTTC; CDR3: CASSQEPISGSSYEQYF
size: -; J: TRBJ2-7; D: TRBD1; V: TRBV4-2; DNA: TGTGCCAGCAGCGGACAGGGCTACGAGCAGTACTTC; CDR3: CASSGQGYEQYF
size: -; J: TRBJ2-1; D: -; V: TRBV11-2; DNA: TGTGCCAGCAGCCCAATCCGCGGGAAAAAGACTGGCAATGAGCAGTTCTTC; CDR3: CASSPIRGKKTGNEQFF